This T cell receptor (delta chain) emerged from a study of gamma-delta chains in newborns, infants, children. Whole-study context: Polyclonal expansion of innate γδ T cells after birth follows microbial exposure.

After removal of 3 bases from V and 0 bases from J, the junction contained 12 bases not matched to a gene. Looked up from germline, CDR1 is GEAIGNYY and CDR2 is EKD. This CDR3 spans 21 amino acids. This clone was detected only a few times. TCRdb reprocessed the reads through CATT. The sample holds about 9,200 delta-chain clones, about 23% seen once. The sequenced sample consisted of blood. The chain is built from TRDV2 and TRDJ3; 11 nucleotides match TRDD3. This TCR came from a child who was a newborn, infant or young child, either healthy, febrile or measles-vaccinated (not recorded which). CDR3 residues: CACDALLGDKEPSWDTRQMFF. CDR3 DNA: TGTGCCTGTGACGCCTTACTGGGGGATAAAGAGCCCTCCTGGGACACCCGACAGATGTTTTTC.